The sequence of this TCR beta chain was determined in a study of cytomegalovirus exposure and HLA in healthy donors (dated by TCRdb to the late 2010s). Looking at the study overall: In an earlier analysis of approximately 640 of the donors, roughly 300 Gb of sequence data and some 100 million unique TCR beta sequences from about 180 million T cells were reported. Roughly 320 gigabases of sequencing data and around 85 million unique TCR sequences made up an early release that covered approximately 650 HLA-typed donors. Among the approximately 430 genotyped donors, roughly 80% belonged to the genetic ancestry cluster associated with self-reported Caucasian donors. The study aimed to test whether signatures of past pathogen exposure could be identified by cataloging public T cell receptors. The T cell repertoires of 666 subjects were profiled by immunosequencing and related to cytomegalovirus serostatus. A separate validation cohort of 90 to 150 different subjects was used in addition to the roughly 720-subject first cohort. High-throughput TCR immunosequencing, statistical association of individual TCRs with disease status, and machine learning were combined to predict cytomegalovirus infection status. In a later analysis, previously published TCR beta repertoires from about 670 donors were re-analyzed and high-resolution HLA genotyping was added so that TCR occurrence patterns could be studied. The later analysis used no new phenotypic data to find candidate immune exposures, relying instead on TCR beta sequences and their occurrence across donors. An earlier analysis of around 640 of the donors used high-throughput TCR beta sequencing to judge whether each TCR beta V gene segment behaved as functional or pseudogenic. Donor age, sex, ethnicity and CMV serostatus were collected together with the repertoire data. A later genetic analysis used genome-wide SNP genotypes for about three fifths of the 666 donors, treating that subset as a discovery cohort. Every discovery cohort repertoire had been produced on one sequencing platform. HLA typing covered class I and class II loci at four-digit resolution. Typing coverage varied by locus: about 629-630 donors for A, B, C, DRB1 and DQB1; 500 to 550 for DQA1; some 610 for DPA1; under 490 for DPB1. About five DR-DQ haplotypes were treated as single units for association and clustering because of strong linkage in the cohort. On average, 235,054 unique TCR beta nucleotide sequences were sequenced per donor among 350 to 400 genotyped donors of the cohort, with roughly 18% of those sequences being non-productive. What the research found in general, with its limitations: Because HLA typing was missing for some donors at each locus, association tests included only the typed subset. It was suggested by the authors that the approach could potentially be generalized to other disease states and immunological phenotypes. In a later analysis, most CMV-associated TCR beta chains were found to appear HLA-restricted, with HLA associations seemingly driven largely by CMV exposure. Broadly in line with IMGT annotations, most TCR beta V segments showed up in productive rearrangements about 90% or about 30% of the time in an earlier analysis of approximately 600 of the donors. The presence/absence analyses assumed that sequencing depth was roughly uniform across donors, and that assumption may not be true. CMV serostatus was the only immune exposure information available for the cohort. A further reported finding was that TCR beta sequences accurately predicted the HLA-A and HLA-B alleles for most subjects in the first cohort. Compared with the roughly 700-donor mean, donors in an Asian-associated ancestry cluster had fewer N-insertions in productive TCRs, according to a later genetic analysis. According to a later analysis, TCR association rates differed among HLA loci, with DRB1 alleles showing the most associated TCRs and HLA-C alleles showing the fewest. Because counts were too low, approximately 18 rarely observed V segments, including chromosome 9 orphons, were excluded from the earlier analysis of 587 of the donors. An association between a missense DCLRE1C variant and V-gene and J-gene trimming of TCR beta chains was found in a later genetic analysis and replicated in an independent cohort. In a later analysis, several top co-occurrence clusters were reported to appear linked to parvovirus B19, influenza, CMV and Epstein-Barr virus. A later analysis associated about 16,000 TCR beta sequences with specific HLA alleles at a false discovery rate of 0.05. A later analysis found that HLA-associated TCR beta chains were more clonally expanded and had lower generation probabilities than equally common non-associated chains. When HLA alleles, especially DR and DQ, strongly co-occurred, attributing TCR associations to individual alleles was difficult. Only TCR beta chains were sequenced in this cohort, and the absence of alpha or paired-chain data limited detectable features. In the study, approximately 160 TCR beta chains were listed as associated with cytomegalovirus. A group of highly shared sequence variants was considered likely to be a technical artifact of the sequencing pipeline. In vitro tests confirmed that three of the cytomegalovirus-associated TCR beta chains recognize cytomegalovirus antigens. The classifier was reported to diagnose cytomegalovirus status with high specificity and sensitivity in both the original and validation cohorts. Most TCR sequences were observed very rarely across donors, whereas some public TCRs were present in many individuals. Linkage disequilibrium might explain the correlated functional status among segregating V segments, but an unknown experimental factor could not be excluded.

In total, roughly 670 healthy bone marrow donors made up the cohort. At the time of sampling, all cohort members were nominally healthy, though unrecorded immune exposures were likely present. The donor tested CMV seronegative and was one of the 352 seronegative cohort members. A peripheral blood sample was collected from each donor, and TCR beta sequencing was performed on peripheral blood mononuclear cells. Genomic DNA was extracted from the blood cell samples with the Qiagen DNeasy Blood Extraction Kit. Points on this clone: Its antigen is not yet known. The input lacks base qualities; no much larger clone sits a single base away.

Library generation was performed with the immunoSEQ multiplex PCR assay. For the multiplex PCR, a mixture combining 60 forward primers for TCR Vbeta segments and 13 reverse primers for TCR Jbeta segments was used. A multiplex PCR assay on genomic DNA amplified the CDR3 region of rearranged TCR beta genes. Amplified TCR beta libraries were sequenced as 87-base-pair reads on the Illumina HiSeq System. The paper's processing steps were these. A later analysis counted about 80 million unique TCR beta chains across the 690 or so repertoires, and some 11 million of these chains were shared by at least two donors. Raw reads were error-corrected and collapsed into unique sequences by a nearest-neighbor algorithm in which closely related sequences were merged to remove PCR and sequencing errors. To assign V, D and J gene segments, CDR3 sequences were aligned to IMGT reference sequences. For a sequence to be retained, at least a six-nucleotide match to both a V gene segment and a J gene segment was required. Rearrangements were called productive when the CDR3 lacked stop codons and stayed in frame with V and J; all others were non-productive. CDR3 was defined by IMGT convention, running from the second conserved V-encoded cysteine to the conserved J-encoded phenylalanine. The earlier analysis of some 600 of the donors excluded sequences that lacked an unambiguous match to a single V gene segment. In an earlier analysis of around 600 of the donors, V segments were called functional above 56.7% productive rearrangements and were called segregating when the between-donor standard deviation exceeded 5%. To diagnose cytomegalovirus status from the catalog of TCR beta chain sequences, a statistical classification framework was built. In a later analysis, TCR nucleotide sequences were compared against IMGT/GENE-DB human TR gene sequences so that V and J genes could be assigned. A later analysis assigned CDR3 sequences and most-parsimonious VDJ recombination scenarios with the TCRdist pipeline. In a later analysis, each TCR beta chain was defined by its CDR3 amino acid sequence together with its V-gene family, and reads without a unique V-gene family were excluded. In a later analysis, a few hundred highly shared, low-generation-probability nucleotide sequences were removed to address suspected cross-contamination and a sequencing artifact. A later analysis calculated a clonal expansion index for each public chain from normalized within-repertoire ranks of inferred template counts. In a later analysis, generation probabilities were computed with a VDJ recombination model fitted to out-of-frame rearrangements, and the resulting probabilities were checked against IGoR. In a later analysis, TCR-TCR, TCR-HLA and TCR-CMV co-occurrence was scored with hypergeometric tests, and a repertoire-size bias correction was applied to TCR pairs. A later analysis estimated false discovery rates by permuting HLA or CMV assignments 20 times. In a later analysis, co-occurring TCRs were grouped with DBSCAN, and TCRdist sequence similarity was added when clustering was performed within HLA-allele-positive subsets. Co-occurrence clustering excluded repertoires with fewer than 30,000 or more than 120,000 public chains, plus five with anomalous nucleotide sharing. In TCRdb, the immuneACCESS table is reduced to in-frame sequences with V and J assigned. These tables do not hold every clone; where another copy was compared, an unresolved V gene accounts for under half, and the others remain unexplained. That table is the source of V, J and clone size, and D and trimming were worked out from the DNA. Present in this sample are some 66,000 clones, 80% to 90% of which were seen just once. The top ten clones comprise 2.5% to 3% of the sample.

The TCR comes from a woman aged 25 to 39 in good health and CMV-seronegative. Input material: PBMCs.

The nucleotides are TGTGCCAGCAGAGATACCCCGGGACAAGCTAATGAAAAACTGTTTTTT. Its protein reads: CASRDTPGQANEKLFF. The V and J segments used are TRBV28 and TRBJ1-4; the D region possibly corresponds to TRBD1 (6 bases align). The germline V gene supplies CDR1 MDHEN and CDR2 SYDVKM. The junction carries 17 bases between V and J, which are trimmed by 6 bases and 3 bases respectively. Including the terminal cysteine and phenylalanine, the CDR3 comprises 16 residues. CDR3 DNA is the only sequence kept; it has 48 bases, read in frame from the first base.